This section outlines one T cell receptor (beta chain) sequence together with its context. Per the study methods: By means of reference gene primer amplification, nucleated cell counts were estimated. Produced via immunoSEQ multiplex PCR; TCRdb's table is partial and in-frame only. V and J calls and clone size are those listed in that table; D and trimming were worked out from the DNA. The sample lists 250,000 to 350,000 clones; around 80% were seen once. The germline V gene has CDR1 LNHDA and CDR2 SQIVND (reference sequence). J gave up 4 bases and V 5 bases, and 7 bases lay outside the gene matches. The CDR3 covers 15 residues. This record belongs to a study of blood T cell repertoires in COVID-19. Background on the study: Acute-phase and convalescent COVID-19 samples originated in the United States, Italy and Spain. T cells, B-cell-depleted T cells, or PBMCs supplied cDNA or gDNA.

The sequence came from a woman between 50 and 59 years old with acute or convalescent COVID-19. Sequencing was done on a sample of peripheral blood. The chain couples TRBV19 to TRBJ1-5; TRBD1 matches at 8 bases. In DNA, the CDR3 is TGTGCCAGTAGTCCGACAGGGGAATGGAATCAGCCCCAGCATTTT. Amino acid sequence: CASSPTGEWNQPQHF.